This section outlines one TCR beta chain sequence together with its context. Its matching antigen is unknown. The sample is drawn from a study of cytomegalovirus exposure and HLA in healthy donors. General observations from the study: There were under 200 TCR beta chains listed as cytomegalovirus-associated. Cytomegalovirus status, reportedly, was diagnosed with high specificity and sensitivity by the classifier. Subsequent analysis of the 110 or so validation repertoires found a tendency for first-cohort TCR clusters to co-occur. Testing in vitro showed a few CMV-associated chains specific for CMV antigens.

V gave up 5 bases and J gave up 2 bases; unmatched junction bases: 1. The CDR3 loop spans 14 amino acids. Germline-derived CDR1 and CDR2 are MNHEY and SMNVEV (reference sequence). This table comes from immunoSEQ multiplex PCR, and its TCRdb copy is limited to in-frame clones, with some not included. The table lists some 130,000 clones, 82% of them singletons. Sequenced sample: PBMCs. The source is a man aged 25 to 40 in good health and CMV-seropositive. This chain uses TRBV27 with TRBJ1-4; TRBD1 aligns across 8 bases. The CDR3 coding sequence is TGTGCCAGCAGTAGACAGGGGACTAATGAAAAACTGTTTTTT. This encodes CASSRQGTNEKLFF.